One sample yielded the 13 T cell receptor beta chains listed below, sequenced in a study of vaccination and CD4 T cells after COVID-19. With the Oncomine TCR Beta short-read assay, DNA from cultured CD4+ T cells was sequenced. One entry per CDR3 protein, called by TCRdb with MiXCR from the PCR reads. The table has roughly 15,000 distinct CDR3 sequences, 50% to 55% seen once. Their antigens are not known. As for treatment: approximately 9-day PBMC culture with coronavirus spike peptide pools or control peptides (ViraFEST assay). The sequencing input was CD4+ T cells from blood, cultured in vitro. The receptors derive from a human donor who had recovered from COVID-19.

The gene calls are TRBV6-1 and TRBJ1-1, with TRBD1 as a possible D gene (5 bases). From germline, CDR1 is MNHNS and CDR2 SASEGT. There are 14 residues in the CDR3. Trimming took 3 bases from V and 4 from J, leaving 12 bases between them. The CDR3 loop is CASSEGVLGTEAFF. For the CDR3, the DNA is TGTGCCAGCAGTGAGGGGGTTTTGGGCACTGAAGCTTTCTTT.

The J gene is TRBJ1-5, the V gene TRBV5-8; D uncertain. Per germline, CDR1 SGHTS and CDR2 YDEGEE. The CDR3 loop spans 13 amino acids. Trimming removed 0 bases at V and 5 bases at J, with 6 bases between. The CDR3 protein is CASSLEQYQPQHF. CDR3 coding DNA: TGTGCCAGCAGCTTGGAACAATATCAGCCCCAGCATTTT.

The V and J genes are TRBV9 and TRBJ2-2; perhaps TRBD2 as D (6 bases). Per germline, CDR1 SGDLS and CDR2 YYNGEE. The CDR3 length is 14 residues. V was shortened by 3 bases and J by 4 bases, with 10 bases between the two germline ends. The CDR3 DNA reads TGTGCCAGCAGCGATCGGAGGGCCACCGGGGAGCTGTTTTTT. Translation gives CASSDRRATGELFF.

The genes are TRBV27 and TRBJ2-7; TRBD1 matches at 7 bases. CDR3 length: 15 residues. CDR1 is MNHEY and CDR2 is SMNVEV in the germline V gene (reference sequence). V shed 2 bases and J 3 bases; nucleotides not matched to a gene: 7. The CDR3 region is CASSLDRVVGYEQYF. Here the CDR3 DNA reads TGTGCCAGCAGTTTAGACAGGGTTGTGGGCTACGAGCAGTACTTC.

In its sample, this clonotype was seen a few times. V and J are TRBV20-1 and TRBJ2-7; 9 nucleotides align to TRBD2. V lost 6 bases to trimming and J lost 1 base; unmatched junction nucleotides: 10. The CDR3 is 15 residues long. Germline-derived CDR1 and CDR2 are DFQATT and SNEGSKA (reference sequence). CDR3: CSAPSGSGGSYEQYF. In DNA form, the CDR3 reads TGCAGTGCGCCTAGTGGCAGCGGGGGGTCCTACGAGCAGTACTTC.

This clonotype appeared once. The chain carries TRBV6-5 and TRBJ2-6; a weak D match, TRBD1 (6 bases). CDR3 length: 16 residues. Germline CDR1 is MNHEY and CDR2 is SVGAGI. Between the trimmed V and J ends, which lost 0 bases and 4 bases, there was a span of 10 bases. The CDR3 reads CASSYSMTGGANVLTF. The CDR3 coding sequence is TGTGCCAGCAGTTACTCGATGACAGGAGGGGCCAACGTCCTGACTTTC.

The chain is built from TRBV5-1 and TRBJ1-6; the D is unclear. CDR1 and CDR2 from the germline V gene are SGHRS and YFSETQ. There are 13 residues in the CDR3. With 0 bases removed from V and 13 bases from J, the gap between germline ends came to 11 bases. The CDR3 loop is CASSLEGNGPLHF. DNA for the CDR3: TGCGCCAGCAGCTTGGAAGGGAACGGGCCCCTCCACTTT.

The CDR3, as DNA: TGTGCCAGTAGTATACGGCCCGGCGCTGGTGAGACCCAGTACTTC. This gives the protein CASSIRPGAGETQYF. This chain links TRBV19 with TRBJ2-5; D uncertain. The CDR3 spans 15 residues. V gave up 2 bases and J gave up 5 bases, with 15 bases separating them. Germline V CDR1 and CDR2: LNHDA, SQIVND (reference sequence).

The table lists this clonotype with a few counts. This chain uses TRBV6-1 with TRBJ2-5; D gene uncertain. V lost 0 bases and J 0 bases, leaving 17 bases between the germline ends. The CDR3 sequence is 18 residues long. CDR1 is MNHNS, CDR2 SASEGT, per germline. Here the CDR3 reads CASSEAHASGPNQETQYF. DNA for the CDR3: TGTGCCAGCAGTGAAGCGCACGCTTCCGGGCCTAACCAAGAGACCCAGTACTTC.

The CDR3 DNA is TGTGCCAGCAGTTCTGACACCGGGGAGCTGTTTTTT. The encoded protein is CASSSDTGELFF. The chain links TRBV28 to TRBJ2-2; D not resolved. V lost 4 bases to trimming and J lost 3 bases, with 3 bases between them. The germline V gene has CDR1 MDHEN and CDR2 SYDVKM. The CDR3 is made up of 12 amino acids. Full variable domain (remainder filled in from reference TRBV28 and TRBJ2-2): DVKVTQSSRYLVKRTGEKVFLECVQDMDHENMFWYRQDPGLGLRLIYFSYDVKMKEKGDIPEGYSVSREKKERFSLILESASTNQTSMYLCASSSDTGELFFGEGSRLTVL.

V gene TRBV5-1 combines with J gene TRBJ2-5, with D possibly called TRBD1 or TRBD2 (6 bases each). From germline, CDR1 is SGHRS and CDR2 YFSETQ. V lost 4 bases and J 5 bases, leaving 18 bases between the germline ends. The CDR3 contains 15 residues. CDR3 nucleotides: TGCGCCAGCAGCCCCACGTTGGGGGGCCGGGAGACCCAGTACTTC. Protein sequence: CASSPTLGGRETQYF.

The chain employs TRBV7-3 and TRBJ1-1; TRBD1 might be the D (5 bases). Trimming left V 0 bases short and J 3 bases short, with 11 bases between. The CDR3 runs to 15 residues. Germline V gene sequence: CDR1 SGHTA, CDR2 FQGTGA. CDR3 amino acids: CASSLTPWGDTEAFF. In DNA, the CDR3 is TGTGCCAGCAGCTTAACGCCATGGGGGGACACTGAAGCTTTCTTT.

This CDR3 reads CASSYDRLYTF. In DNA, the CDR3 is TGCGCCAGCAGCTACGACCGTCTCTACACCTTC. The gene calls are TRBV5-1 and TRBJ1-2; no firm D call. This CDR3 comprises 11 residues. V shed 3 bases and J shed 10 bases, with 10 bases lying between them. Germline V lookup: CDR1 SGHRS, CDR2 YFSETQ.